Below, one T cell receptor (beta chain) is given with its context. This sample is part of a study of shared clonotypes between healthy human individuals. Assay used: immunoSEQ multiplex PCR; TCRdb lists only in-frame clones, some missing. Counted here are hundreds of thousands of clones, around 79% occurring once; the ten biggest clones make up less than 15%. The CDR3 has 18 residues. Per germline, CDR1 SGHRS and CDR2 YFSETQ. Losses at the gene ends were 4 bases for V and 0 bases for J; bases not matched to a gene: 9. Specimen: PBMCs. The rearrangement joins TRBV5-1 to TRBJ2-1; 11 bases are shared with TRBD2. The receptor was isolated from a middle-aged woman in good health. Some clones in this sample may be carry-over from other donors' samples. CDR3 bases: TGCGCCAGCAGCGTGAGGACTAGCGGGCCTAGCTCCTACAATGAGCAGTTCTTC. Its protein product is CASSVRTSGPSSYNEQFF.